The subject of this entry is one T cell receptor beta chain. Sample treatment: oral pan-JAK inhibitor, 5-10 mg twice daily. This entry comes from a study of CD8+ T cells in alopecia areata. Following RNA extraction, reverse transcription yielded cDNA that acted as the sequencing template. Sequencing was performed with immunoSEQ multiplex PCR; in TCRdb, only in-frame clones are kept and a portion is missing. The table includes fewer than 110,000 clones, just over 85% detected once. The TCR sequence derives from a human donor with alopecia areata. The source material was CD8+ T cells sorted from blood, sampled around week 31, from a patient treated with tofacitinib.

CDR3 sequence: CASSPQGITEAFF. The CDR3 DNA follows: TGTGCCAGCAGCCCTCAGGGGATCACTGAAGCTTTCTTT. This chain links TRBV7-9 with TRBJ1-1, with D perhaps matching TRBD1 (6 bases). CDR3 length: 13 amino acids. Germline CDR1 is SEHNR and CDR2 is FQNEAQ (reference sequence). Trimming removed 5 bases from V and 4 bases from J, with 11 bases in between.